Sequencing of this T cell receptor (beta chain) was carried out in a study of blood T cells in healthy people across ages. Study-level points and caveats: With naive T cell percentage, TCR beta diversity showed a strong correlation.

Comment on this clonotype: Its antigen is as yet unknown.

It was with a sample-barcoded 5' primer and a J-beta primer mix that a second PCR of roughly 7 to 11 cycles was run. TCRdb independently ran MiXCR on the 5' RACE reads; one entry per CDR3 protein. The data hold about 1.6 million distinct CDR3 sequences, with around 36% observed a single time. The sequencing sample was made of blood. The sequence came from a young woman in good health.

The CDR3 DNA is TGCGCCAGCAGCTGGGGCGCACTCCAAGAGACCCAGTACTTC. Protein: CASSWGALQETQYF. V gene TRBV5-1 combines with J gene TRBJ2-5; D might be TRBD1 (5 bases). Germline lookup yields CDR1 SGHRS and CDR2 YFSETQ. The ends were cut back, 3 bases at V and 1 base at J, with 10 bases in the middle. The CDR3 contains 14 residues. The whole variable domain, filled in from reference TRBV5-1 and TRBJ2-5, reads KAGVTQTPRYLIKTRGQQVTLSCSPISGHRSVSWYQQTPGQGLQFLFEYFSETQRNKGNFPGRFSGRQFSNSRSEMNVSTLELGDSALYLCASSWGALQETQYFGPGTRLLVL.